This T cell receptor beta chain emerged from a study of blood T cell repertoires in COVID-19. Study background: COVID-19 samples collected from the United States, Italy and Spain covered acute and convalescent phases. T cells, B-cell-depleted T cells, or PBMCs supplied cDNA or gDNA.

Per the original methods: It was from reference gene primer amplification that nucleated cell counts were estimated. The method was immunoSEQ multiplex PCR; TCRdb's version includes in-frame clones alone and lacks a portion of them. The D gene and trimming were derived from the DNA, and the V and J assignments and clone size from that table. The table has about 130,000 clones, roughly four fifths seen once. V lost 4 bases to trimming and J lost 7 bases, with 7 bases between them. CDR3 length: 11 amino acids. Germline assignment: CDR1 MDHEN and CDR2 SYDVKM. The source of this sequence is a human donor in a cohort sampled during active COVID-19. The chain recombines TRBV28 with TRBJ1-1; D call uncertain. Material: peripheral blood. CDR3 coding DNA: TGTGCCAGCAGTTCGGTTGGTGAAGCTTTCTTT. Its protein is CASSSVGEAFF.